This entry lists 8 T cell receptor beta chains sequenced from one sample in a study of blood T cell repertoires in COVID-19. Produced via immunoSEQ multiplex PCR; TCRdb's table is partial and in-frame only. This sample has about 190,000 clones; around 82% occur once, and the top ten carry less than 3.5%. The sequenced sample consisted of peripheral blood. The receptors originated from a man between 50 and 59 years old with active or convalescent COVID-19.

The chain combines TRBV10-3 with TRBJ1-2, with D hard to call. The germline gives CDR1 ENHRY, CDR2 SYGVKD. The ends were cut back, 4 bases at V and 4 bases at J, with 25 bases in the middle. The CDR3 runs 18 residues. This CDR3 reads CAISVRSAADPGGYGYTF. The CDR3 bases are TGTGCCATCAGTGTAAGGAGTGCGGCCGACCCGGGTGGCTATGGCTACACCTTC.

This chain connects TRBV5-1 to TRBJ2-1; 8 bases map to TRBD1. V lost 2 bases to trimming and J lost 2 bases; unmatched junction nucleotides: 9. Germline CDR1 and CDR2: SGHRS and YFSETQ. This CDR3 comprises 17 residues. For the CDR3, the DNA is TGCGCCAGCAGCTTAAGGGGCCTGACAGGGGCCTACAATGAGCAGTTCTTC. This translates into CASSLRGLTGAYNEQFF.

V usage is TRBV6-6 and J usage is TRBJ2-2; 12 nucleotides line up with TRBD1. Germline CDR1 reads MNHNY; CDR2 reads SVGAGI (reference sequence). V was clipped by 6 bases and J by 8 bases; unmatched bases: 7. The CDR3 length is 15 residues. In DNA form, the CDR3 reads TGTGCCAGCAGCCGTCCGGGACAGGGGGCTGGGGAGCTGTTTTTT. Amino acid sequence: CASSRPGQGAGELFF.

The chain combines TRBV10-3 with TRBJ2-7; TRBD1 matches at 7 bases. The CDR3 loop spans 15 amino acids. The germline V gene has CDR1 ENHRY and CDR2 SYGVKD. V lost 0 bases and J lost 3; bases outside the gene matches: 5. This CDR3 reads CAISESGTAYYEQYF. In DNA form, the CDR3 reads TGTGCCATCAGTGAGTCCGGGACAGCCTACTACGAGCAGTACTTC.

The J gene is TRBJ2-5, the V gene TRBV11-2; 8 bases match TRBD1. With 8 bases clipped from V and 6 bases from J, the junction kept 5 bases outside the gene matches. The CDR3 totals 12 residues. The germline V gene encodes CDR1 SGHAT and CDR2 FQNNGV. The CDR3 spells CASRQGRQTQYF. CDR3 sequence (DNA): TGTGCCAGCCGACAGGGGAGGCAGACCCAGTACTTC.

This CDR3 reads CASSNREGYGYTF. The CDR3 DNA reads as TGTGCCAGCAGTAACAGGGAGGGGTATGGCTACACCTTC. This chain connects TRBV7-9 to TRBJ1-2; tentative D call: TRBD1 (6 bases). Germline V gene data show CDR1 as SEHNR and CDR2 as FQNEAQ (reference sequence). Trimming removed 6 bases at V and 5 bases at J, with 13 bases between. CDR3 length: 13 residues.

The chain has TRBV6-1 and TRBJ2-7; tentatively, D is TRBD1 (5 bases). The V and J ends lost 2 bases and 3 bases respectively, with 14 bases between them. The V gene's germline CDR1 is MNHNS and CDR2 SASEGT. The CDR3 is 15 residues long. The CDR3 region has the DNA TGTGCCAGCAGTGAAAAGGCAGGGTCAAGCTACGAGCAGTACTTC. This encodes CASSEKAGSSYEQYF.

The chain is built from TRBV5-1 and TRBJ2-3, with 10 bases fitting TRBD1. The CDR3 runs 15 residues. Germline CDR1 reads SGHRS; CDR2 reads YFSETQ. With V trimmed by 0 bases and J by 3 bases, 1 base remained unmatched. This CDR3 reads CASSLGTGGTDTQYF. The DNA of the CDR3 is TGCGCCAGCAGCTTGGGGACAGGGGGGACAGATACGCAGTATTTT.